The present T cell receptor beta chain was sequenced within a study of regulatory T cells in long-lasting Graves disease. In the study overall: Persistent cases were those of Graves' disease that involved over 5 years of antithyroid drugs with positive TSH receptor antibodies.

Study-wide results and caveats: Under persistent disease, TRBV28, TRBJ1-2 and TRBJ2-5 were used preferentially. New patients shared fewer public clonotypes (around 880) than persistent patients did (2,741).

According to the study, TCR beta libraries were built with iRepertoire HTBI primers and CDR3-region Arm-PCR. A single record per CDR3 protein comes from TCRdb applying MiXCR to the multiplex PCR reads. This sample has a few hundred thousand distinct CDR3 sequences, with less than 25% found just once. Noted time point: persistent/refractory GD, antithyroid drugs over 5 years with positive TRAb. There was RNA extracted from PBMCs, and the TCR library was made from it. As to this clonotype: No antigen is known for it.

Trimming took 0 bases from V and 3 from J, leaving 12 bases between them. The CDR3 spans 15 residues. In germline, CDR1 is SGHDN, CDR2 FVKESK. The chain carries TRBV14 and TRBJ2-7; D is undetermined. This specimen was peripheral blood mononuclear cells (PBMCs), taken when the disease was refractory, from a patient treated with antithyroid drugs. The source is a female donor with Graves disease. The CDR3 protein is CASSQDLRPSYEQYF. Written as DNA, the CDR3 is TGTGCCAGCAGCCAAGATCTTCGCCCGAGCTACGAGCAGTACTTC. Combining the CDR3 with reference TRBV14 and TRBJ2-7 gives the whole variable domain EAGVTQFPSHSVIEKGQTVTLRCDPISGHDNLYWYRRVMGKEIKFLLHFVKESKQDESGMPNNRFLAERTGGTYSTLKVQPAELEDSGVYFCASSQDLRPSYEQYFGPGTRLTVT.